These 24 T cell receptor beta chains originate from one sample sequenced in a study of cytomegalovirus exposure and HLA in healthy donors. PCR was performed using 60 Vbeta and 13 Jbeta primers. Generated by immunoSEQ multiplex PCR, the TCRdb table keeps only in-frame clones and is missing some. The table lists about 140,000 clones, more than 75% of them singletons. Input material: PBMCs. These receptors originate from a young man in good health and CMV-seropositive.

A note on this clone: The germline gene is not matched at one end of the junction; a read error may be the cause. CDR3 DNA sequence: TGTGCTAGCAGCCCAGGGGGCACCGGGGAGCTGTTTTTT. This sequence encodes CASSPGGTGELFF. The rearrangement links TRBV7-7 to TRBJ2-2; 7 bases map to TRBD1. This CDR3 has 13 amino acids. The germline CDR1 and CDR2 sequences are SSHAT and FNYEAQ (reference sequence). The variable domain in full, with the rest retrieved from reference TRBV7-7 and TRBJ2-2, is GAGVSQSPRYKVTKRGQDVTLRCDPISSHATLYWYQQALGQGPEFLTYFNYEAQPDKSGLPSDRFSAERPEGSISTLTIQRTEQRDSAMYRCASSPGGTGELFFGEGSRLTVL.

The V call is TRBV2, the J call TRBJ2-6, with TRBD2 identical over 8 bases. This CDR3 spans 18 amino acids. The J segment lost 0 bases and the V segment lost 7 bases, leaving 11 bases of the junction unmatched. The germline V gene encodes CDR1 SNHLY and CDR2 FYNNEI. The DNA of the CDR3 is TGTGCCAGCACCTCTCGGGGTAGCGGGAACTCTGGGGCCAACGTCCTGACTTTC. This translates into CASTSRGSGNSGANVLTF.

This clone was counted once. The chain is built from TRBV27 and TRBJ2-7; D is undetermined. CDR3 length equals 14 residues. Germline assignment: CDR1 MNHEY and CDR2 SMNVEV (reference sequence). Trimming cost V 4 bases and J 3 bases, with 13 bases left between them. The DNA of the CDR3 is TGTGCCAGCAGTTCACCCCACATCCTCTACGAGCAGTACTTC. Protein: CASSSPHILYEQYF.

CDR3 residues: CAWSVGRATGELFF. DNA of the CDR3: TGTGCCTGGAGTGTAGGCAGGGCCACCGGGGAGCTGTTTTTT. The gene calls are TRBV30 and TRBJ2-2; a weak D match, TRBD1 (5 bases). The CDR3 has 14 amino acids. Between the trimmed V and J ends, which lost 0 bases and 4 bases, there was a span of 9 bases. Per the germline V gene, CDR1 is GTSNPN and CDR2 is SVGIG (reference sequence).

This clone occurred once. The chain is built from TRBV29-1 and TRBJ2-5, with D possibly being TRBD1 (8 bases). V dropped 2 bases and J dropped 11 bases, with 12 bases sitting between them. The CDR3 is made up of 11 amino acids. Per germline, CDR1 SQVTM and CDR2 ANQGSEA. This CDR3 reads CSVETGGEQYF. The DNA for the CDR3 is TGCAGCGTTGAAACAGGGGGGGAGCAGTACTTC. Complete variable domain (other parts from reference TRBV29-1 and TRBJ2-5): SAVISQKPSRDICQRGTSLTIQCQVDSQVTMMFWYRQQPGQSLTLIATANQGSEATYESGFVIDKFPISRPNLTFSTLTVSNMSPEDSSIYLCSVETGGEQYFGPGTRLLVL.

V usage is TRBV4-1 and J usage is TRBJ2-2; 11 bases fit TRBD2. Germline CDR1 is MGHRA and CDR2 is YSYEKL. This CDR3 contains 18 residues. V was clipped by 0 bases and J by 1 base; unmatched bases: 4. Here the CDR3 reads CASSQDPGLAVNTGELFF. CDR3 sequence (DNA): TGCGCCAGCAGCCAAGATCCGGGACTAGCGGTGAACACCGGGGAGCTGTTTTTT.

The rearrangement uses TRBV29-1 and TRBJ1-4; TRBD1 aligns across 7 bases. This CDR3 is built from 15 residues. Unmatched junction bases numbered 6, after V lost 0 bases and J lost 5 bases. Per germline, CDR1 SQVTM and CDR2 ANQGSEA. The DNA of the CDR3 is TGCAGCGTTGAAGATGAAGGCAGGGGGAATGAAAAACTGTTTTTT. Amino acid sequence: CSVEDEGRGNEKLFF.

The sample holds a few counts of this clone. V and J are TRBV5-1 and TRBJ2-7; D possibly corresponds to TRBD1 (5 bases). The CDR3 length is 13 residues. V dropped 0 bases and J dropped 3 bases, with 7 bases sitting between them. The V gene's germline CDR1 is SGHRS and CDR2 YFSETQ. The DNA of the CDR3 is TGCGCCAGCAGCTTGGAACAGGTCTACGAGCAGTACTTC. Its protein is CASSLEQVYEQYF.

This clone has more than one count but fewer than ten. The chain joins TRBV19 to TRBJ1-4, with TRBD1 matching 10 bases. This CDR3 region has 14 residues. V shed 5 bases, J shed 8 bases, and the junction held 5 bases outside the gene matches. Germline lookup yields CDR1 LNHDA and CDR2 SQIVND (reference sequence). The CDR3 DNA is TGTGCCAGTAGTTGGGACAGGGGAGGAGAAAAACTGTTTTTT. This encodes CASSWDRGGEKLFF.

CDR3 loop: CASSEADPGYSYNEQFF. The DNA for the CDR3 is TGTGCCAGCAGTGAAGCAGACCCCGGGTACTCCTACAATGAGCAGTTCTTC. The genes are TRBV6-1 and TRBJ2-1; D remains ambiguous. The CDR3 is 17 residues long. The V gene lost 0 bases and the J gene lost 0 bases, with 12 bases spanning the gap. Germline CDR1 is MNHNS and CDR2 is SASEGT.

On this clone: Other DNA sequences in the sample encode the same CDR3. The CDR3 DNA reads TGCAGCGTTGACCGGGGCACTGAAGCTTTCTTT. It is translated as CSVDRGTEAFF. The rearrangement uses TRBV29-1 and TRBJ1-1, with no clear D. Looked up from germline, CDR1 is SQVTM and CDR2 is ANQGSEA. CDR3 length: 11 amino acids. Trimming took off 3 bases at V and 4 bases at J, with 6 bases between the two ends.

This chain links TRBV6-6 with TRBJ1-6; D is perhaps TRBD1 (6 bases). CDR1 and CDR2 from the germline V gene are MNHNY and SVGAGI (reference sequence). V lost 6 bases and J lost 9, with 15 bases in between. The CDR3 runs to 14 residues. CDR3 amino acids: CASRPTQQGSPLHF. CDR3 nucleotides: TGTGCCAGCAGACCCACCCAACAGGGTTCACCCCTCCACTTT.

The chain carries TRBV4-1 and TRBJ2-7, with 7 bases identical to TRBD2. Losses at the gene ends were 0 bases for V and 6 bases for J; bases not matched to a gene: 5. The germline CDR1 and CDR2 sequences are MGHRA and YSYEKL. The CDR3 covers 14 residues. The CDR3 DNA follows: TGCGCCAGCAGCCAAGAGGGGGAGGGTGGCGAGCAGTACTTC. Encoded protein: CASSQEGEGGEQYF.

The gene calls are TRBV28 and TRBJ1-3; D is perhaps TRBD1 (5 bases). The germline V gene has CDR1 MDHEN and CDR2 SYDVKM. The CDR3 sequence is 15 residues long. V gave up 3 bases and J gave up 6 bases, with 15 bases separating them. DNA for the CDR3: TGTGCCAGCAGTTTTAGGGGACTGAGCGAAAACACCATATATTTT. This codes for CASSFRGLSENTIYF.

In this sample, this clone turned up once. The chain couples TRBV9 to TRBJ1-1, with a tentative D call TRBD1 (5 bases). The V gene lost 0 bases and the J gene lost 3 bases, with 15 bases spanning the gap. Germline CDR1 and CDR2: SGDLS and YYNGEE. CDR3 length equals 16 residues. This CDR3 is CASSVEILGRDTEAFF. CDR3 coding DNA: TGTGCCAGCAGCGTAGAGATATTGGGCAGGGACACTGAAGCTTTCTTT.

CDR3 nucleotide sequence: TGTGCCAGCAGGGTGGGGGAGGGATTGGAGACCCAGTACTTC. As protein: CASRVGEGLETQYF. The chain links TRBV6-5 to TRBJ2-5, with 7 nucleotides matching TRBD2. The J segment lost 5 bases and the V segment lost 6 bases, leaving 9 bases of the junction unmatched. Per germline, CDR1 MNHEY and CDR2 SVGAGI. The CDR3 is 14 amino acids.

The chain uses TRBV10-1 and TRBJ1-1; D is unclear. The CDR3 sequence is 13 residues long. Germline-derived CDR1 and CDR2 are WNHNN and SYGVQD (reference sequence). Between the trimmed V and J ends, which lost 3 bases and 2 bases, there was a span of 7 bases. The CDR3 is CASSDEGNTEAFF. In nucleotides, the CDR3 is TGCGCCAGCAGTGATGAGGGAAACACTGAAGCTTTCTTT.

This chain joins TRBV7-9 and TRBJ2-1; 12 nucleotides agree with TRBD2. Per germline, CDR1 SEHNR and CDR2 FQNEAQ (reference sequence). CDR3 length: 19 amino acids. The trim removed 4 bases at V and 7 bases at J, leaving 17 bases unmatched. The chain's CDR3 is CASSSPRLAGGLLLNEQFF. Written as DNA, the CDR3 is TGTGCCAGCAGCTCCCCTCGGCTAGCGGGAGGGCTTTTATTGAATGAGCAGTTCTTC.

V gene TRBV7-9 combines with J gene TRBJ2-7; TRBD1 agrees at 8 bases. V dropped 1 base and J dropped 2; count of bases not matched to a gene: 1. This CDR3 has 14 amino acids. The germline V gene has CDR1 SEHNR and CDR2 FQNEAQ (reference sequence). The CDR3 nucleotides read TGTGCCAGCAGCTTAGGGGACAGGACCTACGAGCAGTACTTC. Its protein product is CASSLGDRTYEQYF.

J is TRBJ1-5 and V is TRBV5-5; 8 bases align to TRBD1. Germline V gene lookup returns CDR1 SGHKS and CDR2 YYEKEE (reference sequence). After removal of 0 bases from V and 9 bases from J, the junction contained 11 bases not matched to a gene. The CDR3 loop spans 16 amino acids. CDR3 region: CASSLEPRGRMGPQHF. The CDR3 DNA reads as TGTGCCAGCAGCTTGGAACCCAGGGGGCGCATGGGGCCCCAGCATTTT.

The CDR3 spells CASSQSGTGTSYEQYF. Here the CDR3 DNA reads TGTGCCAGCTCACAATCCGGGACAGGGACCTCCTACGAGCAGTACTTC. The chain carries TRBV18 and TRBJ2-7; 9 nucleotides match TRBD1. Germline V lookup: CDR1 KGHSH, CDR2 LQKENI. The CDR3 has 16 amino acids. The ends lost 4 bases at V and 0 bases at J; junction bases unmatched: 7.

The chain carries TRBV5-1 and TRBJ2-7; D possibly corresponds to TRBD2 (6 bases). Per the germline V gene, CDR1 is SGHRS and CDR2 is YFSETQ. V lost 7 bases and J lost 1, with 12 bases in between. There are 13 residues in the CDR3. This CDR3 is CASFGGVSYEQYF. CDR3 coding DNA: TGCGCCAGCTTTGGCGGGGTATCCTACGAGCAGTACTTC.

This chain connects TRBV19 to TRBJ2-7; 8 bases align to TRBD1. Trimming took 2 bases from V and 3 from J; bases not matched to a gene: 3. The CDR3 has 14 amino acids. Germline values: CDR1 LNHDA, CDR2 SQIVND (reference sequence). CDR3 sequence reads: CASSIRTGLYEQYF. The DNA for the CDR3 is TGTGCCAGTAGTATACGGACAGGGCTCTACGAGCAGTACTTC.

The V and J genes are TRBV11-2 and TRBJ2-1; TRBD2 aligns across 9 bases. The CDR3 covers 11 residues. Trimming cost V 10 bases and J 10 bases; bases outside gene matches: 5. From germline, CDR1 is SGHAT and CDR2 FQNNGV. The CDR3 nucleotides are TGTGCCATCCTTAGCGGGAGCGAGCAGTTCTTC. Protein sequence: CAILSGSEQFF.